This T cell receptor beta chain was recovered during a study of blood T cell repertoires in COVID-19. The CDR3 spans 14 residues. Germline V CDR1 and CDR2: SGHTA, FQGNSA. Trimming shortened V by 5 bases and J by 6 bases, and 14 bases separated the two germline ends. Data came from immunoSEQ multiplex PCR; TCRdb stores just in-frame clones and leaves some out. The sample holds 300,000 to 350,000 clones; about 90% are singletons and the top ten take about 9.4%. The clonotype comes from a woman between 25 and 40 years old who had recovered from COVID-19. The material sequenced was PBMCs or T cells enriched from blood (not recorded which). The chain employs TRBV7-2 and TRBJ2-1, with D possibly matching TRBD1 (5 bases). The chain's CDR3 is CASSNVRGPNEQFF. Written as DNA, the CDR3 is TGTGCCAGCAGCAATGTAAGGGGCCCCAATGAGCAGTTCTTC.